This passage covers 14 T cell receptor beta chains from one sample sequenced in a study of cytotoxic CD8 clonotypes in ibrutinib-treated CLL. TCRdb's copy holds only in-frame clones and misses some; the assay was immunoSEQ multiplex PCR. This table holds 150,000 to 200,000 clones, roughly 80% found once. The sequenced sample was PBMCs, obtained after 12 months of ibrutinib treatment. The receptors originated from a human donor with chronic lymphocytic leukemia.

This clone was counted once. The rearrangement joins TRBV28 to TRBJ1-2; D not resolved. Germline V gene lookup returns CDR1 MDHEN and CDR2 SYDVKM. V lost 6 bases to trimming and J lost 4 bases, with 18 bases between them. The CDR3 has 15 amino acids. The CDR3 reads CASSSPALGSYGYTF. CDR3 sequence (DNA): TGTGCCAGCAGCTCTCCGGCCCTCGGGAGCTATGGCTACACCTTC.

As to this clone: The sample contains more than one DNA sequence encoding this CDR3. The rearrangement links TRBV7-3 to TRBJ2-1; 12 nucleotides align to TRBD2. V trimming: 4 bases; J trimming: 7 bases; junction bases outside the gene matches: 5. Germline CDR1 and CDR2: SGHTA and FQGTGA. The CDR3 is 15 residues long. In nucleotides, the CDR3 is TGTGCCAGCAGCTCGACTAGCGGGAGTCTTAATGAGCAGTTCTTC. Translating it yields CASSSTSGSLNEQFF.

The chain is built from TRBV27 and TRBJ1-6; 7 bases align to TRBD1. This CDR3 contains 15 residues. V gave up 3 bases and J gave up 9 bases; unmatched junction bases: 8. Germline lookup yields CDR1 MNHEY and CDR2 SMNVEV (reference sequence). The CDR3: CASSFETGRGSPLHF. The CDR3 DNA reads TGTGCCAGCAGTTTCGAGACAGGGAGGGGTTCACCCCTCCACTTT.

The chain is built from TRBV6-1 and TRBJ1-5; tentatively, D is TRBD1 (5 bases). Trimming cost V 8 bases and J 4 bases, with 9 bases left between them. Germline V lookup: CDR1 MNHNS, CDR2 SASEGT. This CDR3 contains 12 residues. This CDR3 reads CASEAGNQPQHF. CDR3 DNA sequence: TGTGCCAGCGAGGCAGGGAATCAGCCCCAGCATTTT.

The chain employs TRBV7-2 and TRBJ2-7; no definite D call. The germline V gene has CDR1 SGHTA and CDR2 FQGNSA. The V end lost 1 base, the J end lost 6 bases, and 7 bases lay between the germline ends. The CDR3 sequence is 12 residues long. The chain's CDR3 is CASSLDLTEQYF. In nucleotides, the CDR3 is TGTGCCAGCAGCTTAGACCTGACCGAGCAGTACTTC.

The DNA for the CDR3 is TGTGCCAGCAGCTCAACAGGGGGCTTTGAGACCCAGTACTTC. It translates to CASSSTGGFETQYF. The chain joins TRBV7-9 to TRBJ2-5; 9 bases match TRBD1. Trimming cost V 4 bases and J 5 bases; bases outside gene matches: 5. The germline gives CDR1 SEHNR, CDR2 FQNEAQ (reference sequence). CDR3 length: 14 amino acids.

The chain is built from TRBV7-2 and TRBJ1-5; D gene ambiguous. The length of the CDR3 is 13 residues. V was trimmed by 2 bases and J by 0 bases, leaving 2 bases between them. The V gene's germline CDR1 is SGHTA and CDR2 FQGNSA. The CDR3 protein is CASSLRSNQPQHF. In DNA form, the CDR3 reads TGTGCCAGCAGCTTACGTAGCAATCAGCCCCAGCATTTT.

The rearrangement uses TRBV28 and TRBJ1-4; D is unresolved. This CDR3 region has 14 residues. Trimming removed 6 bases from V and 2 bases from J, with 10 bases in between. CDR1 MDHEN and CDR2 SYDVKM come from the germline V gene. CDR3 DNA sequence: TGTGCCAGCAGACCGGGAGGGACTAATGAAAAACTGTTTTTT. Translating it yields CASRPGGTNEKLFF.

The chain is built from TRBV28 and TRBJ1-2; D call uncertain. Trimming took 1 base from V and 3 from J, leaving 6 bases between them. The V gene's germline CDR1 is MDHEN and CDR2 SYDVKM. The CDR3 is made up of 13 amino acids. This CDR3 is CASSLSVDYGYTF. CDR3 nucleotides: TGTGCCAGCAGTTTATCAGTGGACTATGGCTACACCTTC.

This clone was found once. The chain uses TRBV28 and TRBJ1-2; no clear D gene. The CDR3 is made up of 13 amino acids. V shed 6 bases and J shed 0 bases, with 8 bases lying between them. Germline V gene data show CDR1 as MDHEN and CDR2 as SYDVKM. The CDR3 loop is CASRPDPNYGYTF. The CDR3 DNA reads TGTGCCAGCAGGCCTGATCCTAACTATGGCTACACCTTC.

The chain is built from TRBV29-1 and TRBJ2-5; D tentatively fits TRBD1 or TRBD2 (6 bases each). Trimming cost V 4 bases and J 6 bases, with 21 bases left between them. Germline CDR1 is SQVTM and CDR2 is ANQGSEA. The CDR3 contains 15 residues. Here the CDR3 reads CSVVRSGGGQKTQYF. The CDR3 DNA is TGCAGCGTTGTTCGATCCGGGGGCGGTCAAAAGACCCAGTACTTC.

The chain couples TRBV27 to TRBJ2-3, with 15 bases identical to TRBD2. CDR1 is MNHEY, CDR2 SMNVEV, per germline (reference sequence). Unmatched junction bases numbered 7, after V lost 5 bases and J lost 1 base. This CDR3 comprises 18 residues. DNA of the CDR3: TGTGCCAGCAGTAGGACTAGCGGGAGGGCCTGGGGCACAGATACGCAGTATTTT. Translated: CASSRTSGRAWGTDTQYF.

This clone was counted only a few times. The chain is built from TRBV18 and TRBJ2-3; D possibly corresponds to TRBD1 (6 bases). V dropped 3 bases and J dropped 0 bases, with 10 bases sitting between them. The V gene's germline CDR1 is KGHSH and CDR2 LQKENI. The CDR3 has 15 amino acids. Here the CDR3 DNA reads TGTGCCAGCTCACCTCTCGGACAGAGCACAGATACGCAGTATTTT. Amino acids: CASSPLGQSTDTQYF.

This clone was counted once. This chain joins TRBV19 and TRBJ2-7; 10 bases map to TRBD2. The CDR3 totals 15 residues. Germline values: CDR1 LNHDA, CDR2 SQIVND (reference sequence). J lost 4 bases, V lost 6 bases, and 9 bases had no gene match. CDR3 bases: TGTGCCAGTAGAAGGTCCGGGACTAGCGTTTACGAGCAGTACTTC. Amino acids: CASRRSGTSVYEQYF.